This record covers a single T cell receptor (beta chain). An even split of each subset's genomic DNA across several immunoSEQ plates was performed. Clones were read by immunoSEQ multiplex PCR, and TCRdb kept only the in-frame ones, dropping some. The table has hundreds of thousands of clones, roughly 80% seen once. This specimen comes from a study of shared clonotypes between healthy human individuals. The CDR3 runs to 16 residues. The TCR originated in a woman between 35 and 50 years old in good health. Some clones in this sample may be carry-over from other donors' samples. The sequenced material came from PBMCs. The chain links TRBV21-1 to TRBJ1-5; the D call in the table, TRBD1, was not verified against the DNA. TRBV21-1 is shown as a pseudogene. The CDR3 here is CASSKPSRTGDQPQHF. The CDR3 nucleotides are TGTGCCAGCAGCAAACCATCCCGGACAGGGGACCAGCCCCAGCATTTT.